The 32 T cell receptor beta chains below all came from one sample that was sequenced in a study of monozygotic twins with cystic fibrosis. Clones were read by immunoSEQ multiplex PCR, and TCRdb kept only the in-frame ones, dropping some. The sample lists roughly 29,000 clones; 85% were seen once. The sequencing input was blood. All receptors derive from a girl aged 2 to 9 with cystic fibrosis.

The J gene is TRBJ1-3, the V gene TRBV29-1; D is unclear. Per germline, CDR1 SQVTM and CDR2 ANQGSEA. V was cut by 5 bases and J by 4 bases, with 12 bases left in between. This CDR3 spans 13 amino acids. The CDR3 reads CSVRGSAGNTIYF. DNA of the CDR3: TGCAGCGTTCGCGGGAGCGCCGGAAACACCATATATTTT.

The chain uses TRBV18 and TRBJ1-4; no clear D gene. The CDR3 sequence is 14 residues long. Trimming took 5 bases from V and 5 from J, leaving 12 bases between them. Germline CDR1 and CDR2: KGHSH and LQKENI. CDR3 in amino acids: CASSTTGRNEKLFF. For the CDR3, the DNA is TGTGCCAGCTCAACCACCGGACGGAATGAAAAACTGTTTTTT. The whole variable domain, filled in from reference TRBV18 and TRBJ1-4, reads NAGVMQNPRHLVRRRGQEARLRCSPMKGHSHVYWYRQLPEEGLKFMVYLQKENIIDESGMPKERFSAEFPKEGPSILRIQQVVRGDSAAYFCASSTTGRNEKLFFGSGTQLSVL.

The rearrangement links TRBV21-1 to TRBJ1-6; the tabulated D call, TRBD1, remains unverified against the DNA. TRBV21-1 is a documented pseudogene. The CDR3 sequence is 16 residues long. The DNA of the CDR3 is TGTGCCAGCAGCAATAGGGTAGGGACAGGGTGTTCACCCCTCCACTTT. As protein: CASSNRVGTGCSPLHF.

The chain combines TRBV25-1 with TRBJ2-2, with D perhaps matching TRBD1 (6 bases). CDR3 length: 17 residues. Per the germline V gene, CDR1 is MGHDK and CDR2 is SYGVNS. V shed 0 bases and J shed 1 base, with 12 bases lying between them. Here the CDR3 reads CASSEYYGTLNTGELFF. The CDR3, as DNA: TGTGCCAGCAGTGAATATTACGGGACACTGAACACCGGGGAGCTGTTTTTT.

The CDR3 DNA sequence: TGTGCCAGCAGCTTGTGGTTAGGGTCCTACGAGCAGTACTTC. Translated: CASSLWLGSYEQYF. The rearrangement joins TRBV5-4 to TRBJ2-7; D remains ambiguous. Per the germline V gene, CDR1 is SGHNT and CDR2 is YYREEE (reference sequence). Trimming removed 1 base from V and 1 base from J, with 9 bases in between. The CDR3 consists of 14 residues.

This rearrangement joins TRBV2 to TRBJ2-3; D is perhaps TRBD2 (6 bases). The CDR3 contains 14 residues. CDR1 SNHLY and CDR2 FYNNEI come from the germline V gene. V was trimmed by 4 bases and J by 5 bases, leaving 13 bases between them. The CDR3 is CASSAEEGRDTQYF. The CDR3 nucleotides read TGTGCCAGCAGTGCCGAGGAGGGCAGAGATACGCAGTATTTT.

This sequence joins TRBV30 and TRBJ2-1; 14 positions match TRBD2. CDR3 length: 17 amino acids. J lost 6 bases, V lost 3 bases, and 10 bases had no gene match. Looked up from germline, CDR1 is GTSNPN and CDR2 is SVGIG (reference sequence). The CDR3 bases are TGTGCCTGGAGAAAACACTCTGGACTAGCGGGAGGCAATGAGCAGTTCTTC. This codes for CAWRKHSGLAGGNEQFF. Combining the CDR3 with reference TRBV30 and TRBJ2-1 gives the whole variable domain SQTIHQWPATLVQPVGSPLSLECTVEGTSNPNLYWYRQAAGRGLQLLFYSVGIGQISSEVPQNLSASRPQDRQFILSSKKLLLSDSGFYLCAWRKHSGLAGGNEQFFGPGTRLTVL.

This clone was recorded a few times. V usage is TRBV2 and J usage is TRBJ2-5; 7 bases line up with TRBD1. The length of the CDR3 is 13 residues. V lost 3 bases to trimming and J lost 2 bases; unmatched junction nucleotides: 0. Germline V lookup: CDR1 SNHLY, CDR2 FYNNEI. The CDR3 DNA is TGTGCCAGCAGTGACAGGGGGCAAGAGACCCAGTACTTC. It is translated as CASSDRGQETQYF.

V usage is TRBV30 and J usage is TRBJ1-2, with TRBD1 as a possible D gene (6 bases). Germline V gives CDR1 GTSNPN, CDR2 SVGIG (reference sequence). The CDR3 runs 12 residues. With 0 bases removed from V and 10 bases from J, the gap between germline ends came to 12 bases. CDR3 in DNA: TGTGCCTGGAGTGTTCAAGGGGGGATCTACACCTTC. Translating gives CAWSVQGGIYTF.

The chain uses TRBV5-4 and TRBJ2-3; no definite D call. The CDR3 is made up of 14 amino acids. Trimming took off 4 bases at V and 0 bases at J, with 9 bases between the two ends. CDR1 and CDR2 from the germline V gene are SGHNT and YYREEE (reference sequence). The CDR3 protein is CASSPPRSTDTQYF. The DNA for the CDR3 is TGTGCCAGCAGCCCCCCCCGAAGCACAGATACGCAGTATTTT.

The chain's CDR3 is CASRQPGTDTQYF. The CDR3 nucleotides read TGCGCCAGCAGACAGCCCGGCACAGATACGCAGTATTTT. The chain recombines TRBV5-1 with TRBJ2-3; D is ambiguous. V lost 5 bases and J lost 1, with 8 bases in between. Germline V gene lookup returns CDR1 SGHRS and CDR2 YFSETQ. This CDR3 contains 13 residues.

This chain links TRBV6-1 with TRBJ2-3; D gene unclear. Trimming stripped 10 bases from V and 3 bases from J, with 17 bases between. This CDR3 has 14 amino acids. Germline CDR1 MNHNS, CDR2 SASEGT. The CDR3 DNA sequence: TGTGCCATCGGAATGGCCCGGTCAACAGATACGCAGTATTTT. Its protein is CAIGMARSTDTQYF.

The chain joins TRBV19 to TRBJ2-2, with D possibly TRBD1 on 6 matching bases. There are 15 residues in the CDR3. The V end lost 8 bases, the J end lost 0 bases, and 13 bases lay between the germline ends. Germline V gene sequence: CDR1 LNHDA, CDR2 SQIVND (reference sequence). The CDR3 nucleotides are TGTGCCAGTCGCACGGGACAAACGAACACCGGGGAGCTGTTTTTT. Protein: CASRTGQTNTGELFF.

The genes are TRBV5-4 and TRBJ1-2; D is unresolved. V shed 0 bases and J shed 8 bases, with 14 bases lying between them. Germline CDR1 SGHNT, CDR2 YYREEE (reference sequence). This CDR3 has 14 residues. The CDR3 region is CASSLGGQARGYTF. Written as DNA, the CDR3 is TGTGCCAGCAGCTTGGGAGGGCAGGCGAGGGGCTACACCTTC.

The chain links TRBV7-2 to TRBJ2-1; unclear D gene. Between the trimmed V and J ends, which lost 5 bases and 14 bases, there was a span of 19 bases. Germline-derived CDR1 and CDR2 are SGHTA and FQGNSA. The CDR3 consists of 13 residues. In DNA, the CDR3 is TGTGCCAGCAGCCTTGACCCCCTGGAAAAGGAGTTCTTC. Residues: CASSLDPLEKEFF.

This clone was picked up a small number of times. J is TRBJ2-7 and V is TRBV4-1; 7 bases are shared with TRBD1. This CDR3 has 18 amino acids. V was clipped by 3 bases and J by 2 bases; unmatched bases: 16. Per germline, CDR1 MGHRA and CDR2 YSYEKL. The CDR3 is CASSQDRLSLSAAYEQYF. The CDR3 coding sequence is TGCGCCAGCAGCCAGGACAGGCTGTCGTTAAGCGCTGCCTACGAGCAGTACTTC.

The V call is TRBV5-1, the J call TRBJ2-3; 14 nucleotides match TRBD2. Germline CDR1 is SGHRS and CDR2 is YFSETQ. Losses at the gene ends were 4 bases for V and 1 base for J; bases not matched to a gene: 20. CDR3 length: 22 residues. The CDR3 DNA sequence: TGCGCCAGCAGCCCGGTGTGGACCGGACTAGCGGGAGGCCTTCGCGGCACAGATACGCAGTATTTT. This codes for CASSPVWTGLAGGLRGTDTQYF.

The J gene is TRBJ1-1, the V gene TRBV20-1; no reliable D call. Germline V gives CDR1 DFQATT, CDR2 SNEGSKA (reference sequence). The germline V and J ends were trimmed by 6 bases and 4 bases, with 9 bases remaining between them. The CDR3 is made up of 11 amino acids. CDR3 amino acids: CSAPRGTEAFF. Here the CDR3 DNA reads TGCAGTGCACCGCGCGGCACTGAAGCTTTCTTT.

The genes are TRBV5-6 and TRBJ2-5; the match to TRBD2 covers 15 bases. V dropped 3 bases and J dropped 4; count of bases not matched to a gene: 7. Germline V gives CDR1 SGHDT, CDR2 YYEEEE. This CDR3 has 17 amino acids. CDR3 sequence: CASSSLKGLAGGETQYF. CDR3 bases: TGTGCCAGCAGCTCCCTGAAGGGACTAGCGGGAGGAGAGACCCAGTACTTC.

The chain employs TRBV2 and TRBJ1-2; TRBD1 matches 8 bases. The CDR3 is 17 residues long. From germline, CDR1 is SNHLY and CDR2 FYNNEI. V lost 6 bases to trimming and J lost 4 bases; unmatched junction nucleotides: 16. CDR3 amino acids: CASRVPPSDREGYGYTF. The CDR3 DNA sequence: TGTGCCAGCAGGGTCCCCCCGTCGGACAGGGAAGGCTATGGCTACACCTTC. Supplemented by reference TRBV2 and TRBJ1-2, the full variable domain reads EPEVTQTPSHQVTQMGQEVILRCVPISNHLYFYWYRQILGQKVEFLVSFYNNEISEKSEIFDDQFSVERPDGSNFTLKIRSTKLEDSAMYFCASRVPPSDREGYGYTFGSGTRLTVV.

The V and J genes are TRBV10-1 and TRBJ2-5, with 11 bases identical to TRBD1. The CDR3 consists of 14 residues. Germline loops: CDR1 WNHNN, CDR2 SYGVQD (reference sequence). V trimming: 6 bases; J trimming: 5 bases; junction bases outside the gene matches: 5. CDR3 sequence: CASSRDRGFETQYF. Written as DNA, the CDR3 is TGCGCCAGCAGCCGGGACAGGGGGTTTGAGACCCAGTACTTC.

V is TRBV28 and J is TRBJ1-2; D remains ambiguous. From germline, CDR1 is MDHEN and CDR2 SYDVKM. The CDR3 has 13 residues. Trimming stripped 2 bases from V and 8 bases from J, with 12 bases between. CDR3 in DNA: TGTGCCAGCAGTTTAGGCCGCGAAAACGGCTACACCTTC. Translation: CASSLGRENGYTF.

The chain links TRBV19 to TRBJ1-5; 9 nucleotides align to TRBD1. The germline V gene has CDR1 LNHDA and CDR2 SQIVND (reference sequence). Trimming at V came to 5 bases and at J to 0 bases, leaving 8 bases not matched to a gene. The CDR3 has 17 amino acids. CDR3 DNA sequence: TGTGCCAGTAGTTTCCACAGGGGGCCCGGTAGCAATCAGCCCCAGCATTTT. It yields the protein CASSFHRGPGSNQPQHF.

The gene calls are TRBV6-7 and TRBJ1-3; D gene uncertain. TRBV6-7 is an ORF for which the function is uncertain. CDR3 length: 16 residues. Trimming shortened V by 5 bases and J by 4 bases, and 18 bases separated the two germline ends. The CDR3 region has the DNA TGTGCCAGCAGTGCCTACAGCCTCTCGGGGGGAAACACCATATATTTT. Translated, it gives CASSAYSLSGGNTIYF.

The chain couples TRBV30 to TRBJ1-2; a possible D gene is TRBD1 (5 bases). Trimming stripped 3 bases from V and 4 bases from J, with 18 bases between. The length of the CDR3 is 15 residues. From germline, CDR1 is GTSNPN and CDR2 SVGIG (reference sequence). CDR3: CAWRPGRTPTYGYTF. The DNA of the CDR3 is TGTGCCTGGAGGCCGGGACGGACACCCACCTATGGCTACACCTTC.

This chain uses TRBV2 with TRBJ2-5, with TRBD2 identical over 11 bases. Losses at the gene ends were 11 bases for V and 4 bases for J; bases not matched to a gene: 12. The CDR3 length is 15 residues. In germline, CDR1 is SNHLY, CDR2 FYNNEI. The DNA of the CDR3 is TGTGCCGTACAACCGGGACTAGCGGCAATAGAGACCCAGTACTTC. As protein: CAVQPGLAAIETQYF. The variable domain in full, completed from reference TRBV2 and TRBJ2-5, reads EPEVTQTPSHQVTQMGQEVILRCVPISNHLYFYWYRQILGQKVEFLVSFYNNEISEKSEIFDDQFSVERPDGSNFTLKIRSTKLEDSAMYFCAVQPGLAAIETQYFGPGTRLLVL.

The rearrangement links TRBV14 to TRBJ2-7, with D unclear. V was shortened by 1 base and J by 5 bases, with 9 bases between the two germline ends. Germline CDR1 SGHDN, CDR2 FVKESK. The CDR3 has 13 residues. CDR3 DNA: TGTGCCAGCAGCCAAGCCTCTAGGAACGAGCAGTACTTC. It specifies CASSQASRNEQYF.

The rearrangement uses TRBV10-2 and TRBJ2-2; 7 bases align to TRBD1. Germline CDR1 is WSHSY and CDR2 is SAAADI. V shed 8 bases and J 3 bases; nucleotides not matched to a gene: 6. There are 14 residues in the CDR3. The CDR3 spells CASSGTEYTGELFF. The CDR3 DNA is TGCGCCAGCTCTGGGACAGAGTACACCGGGGAGCTGTTTTTT.

V gene TRBV6-1 combines with J gene TRBJ1-2; 8 bases are a match to TRBD1. Trimming took 3 bases from V and 7 from J; bases not matched to a gene: 13. The CDR3 loop spans 16 amino acids. The germline V gene has CDR1 MNHNS and CDR2 SASEGT. Here the CDR3 reads CASSDGPDRGQFGYTF. The CDR3, as DNA: TGTGCCAGCAGTGACGGACCCGACAGGGGACAGTTTGGCTACACCTTC.

This clone came up once. The genes are TRBV7-9 and TRBJ2-7; weak D call: TRBD1 (5 bases). Trimming cost V 5 bases and J 7 bases, with 18 bases left between them. Germline V gene sequence: CDR1 SEHNR, CDR2 FQNEAQ (reference sequence). CDR3 size: 14 residues. CDR3 region: CASSRQLGGEEQYF. For the CDR3, the DNA is TGTGCCAGCAGCCGACAGCTCGGCGGAGAAGAGCAGTACTTC.

The V and J genes are TRBV6-1 and TRBJ2-1, with 9 nucleotides matching TRBD1. After removal of 6 bases from V and 3 bases from J, the junction contained 6 bases not matched to a gene. The CDR3 runs to 15 residues. CDR1 MNHNS and CDR2 SASEGT come from the germline V gene. CDR3 nucleotide sequence: TGTGCCAGCAGGGCCGGGACAGGGTTCTACAATGAGCAGTTCTTC. This gives the protein CASRAGTGFYNEQFF.

In its sample, this clone was seen once. This chain links TRBV30 with TRBJ2-3; a weak D match, TRBD2 (5 bases). The CDR3 has 14 residues. Trimming took off 0 bases at V and 2 bases at J, with 9 bases between the two ends. Germline values: CDR1 GTSNPN, CDR2 SVGIG (reference sequence). The CDR3 bases are TGTGCCTGGAGTGTAGGAGCGGACACAGATACGCAGTATTTT. Translating gives CAWSVGADTDTQYF.